A selection of T cell receptor beta chains follows, all from one sample in a study of radiotherapy plus CTLA-4 blockade in lung cancer. Using immunoSEQ multiplex PCR, the repertoire was profiled, and TCRdb retains in-frame clones only, with some absent. The data hold nearly 15,000 clones, with around 70% observed a single time. The sequenced sample was peripheral blood, obtained from a patient treated with radiotherapy plus ipilimumab. The receptors originated from a human donor with non-small cell lung cancer whose response to radiotherapy plus ipilimumab could not be evaluated. CDR3s include the opening cysteine and the closing phenylalanine or tryptophan. The order of the fields is clone size, J gene, D gene, V gene, CDR3 protein, CDR3 DNA. D genes are given only for firm matches. Not every row has a clone size; where given, it reads once, few, many or a size class.

abundance: -
j_gene: TRBJ1-3
d_gene: TRBD1
v_gene: TRBV4-1
CDR3aa: CASSQPRDSSGNTIYF
CDR3nt: TGCGCCAGCAGCCAACCCCGGGACAGCTCTGGAAACACCATATATTTT

abundance: -
j_gene: TRBJ1-5
d_gene: TRBD1
v_gene: TRBV15
CDR3aa: CATSRDGQGSNQPQHF
CDR3nt: TGTGCCACCAGCAGAGATGGACAGGGCAGCAATCAGCCCCAGCATTTT

abundance: once
j_gene: TRBJ2-1
d_gene: TRBD2
v_gene: TRBV10-2
CDR3aa: CASSEVTSGNEQFF
CDR3nt: TGCGCCAGCAGTGAGGTGACTAGCGGTAATGAGCAGTTCTTC

abundance: -
j_gene: TRBJ2-1
d_gene: TRBD1
v_gene: TRBV5-4
CDR3aa: CASSLVDRGHNEQFF
CDR3nt: TGTGCCAGCAGCTTGGTAGACAGGGGGCATAATGAGCAGTTCTTC

abundance: -
j_gene: TRBJ2-5
d_gene: TRBD1
v_gene: TRBV4-3
CDR3aa: CASSQLTPGQRTGTQYF
CDR3nt: TGCGCCAGCAGCCAACTTACTCCGGGACAGAGGACGGGGACCCAGTACTTC

abundance: -
j_gene: TRBJ1-1
d_gene: TRBD1
v_gene: TRBV29-1
CDR3aa: CSAAGGYATEAFF
CDR3nt: TGCAGCGCCGCAGGGGGTTATGCCACTGAAGCTTTCTTT

abundance: once
j_gene: TRBJ1-2
d_gene: -
v_gene: TRBV14
CDR3aa: CASSHRTGLSNGYTF
CDR3nt: TGTGCCAGCAGCCATCGAACAGGGTTGTCCAATGGCTACACCTTC

abundance: -
j_gene: TRBJ1-4
d_gene: -
v_gene: TRBV27
CDR3aa: CASSPLGGQANEKLFF
CDR3nt: TGTGCCAGCAGTCCCCTAGGGGGACAAGCTAATGAAAAACTGTTTTTT

abundance: -
j_gene: TRBJ2-7
d_gene: -
v_gene: TRBV27
CDR3aa: CASSLFQGSDEQYF
CDR3nt: TGTGCCAGCAGTTTGTTCCAGGGGTCTGACGAGCAGTACTTC

abundance: few
j_gene: TRBJ2-2
d_gene: -
v_gene: TRBV28
CDR3aa: CASSLLRVATGELFF
CDR3nt: TGTGCCAGCAGTTTATTGCGGGTGGCCACCGGGGAGCTGTTTTTT

abundance: -
j_gene: TRBJ2-7
d_gene: TRBD2
v_gene: TRBV7-2
CDR3aa: CASSPRPGLADEQYF
CDR3nt: TGTGCCAGCAGCCCTCGACCGGGACTAGCGGATGAGCAGTACTTC

abundance: -
j_gene: TRBJ2-1
d_gene: -
v_gene: TRBV10-1
CDR3aa: CASSGGDSYNEQFF
CDR3nt: TGCGCCAGCAGTGGGGGGGACAGCTACAATGAGCAGTTCTTC

abundance: few
j_gene: TRBJ2-3
d_gene: TRBD2
v_gene: TRBV4-3
CDR3aa: CASSQRASGGVDTQYF
CDR3nt: TGCGCCAGCAGCCAAAGGGCTAGCGGGGGTGTAGATACGCAGTATTTT

abundance: -
j_gene: TRBJ2-7
d_gene: -
v_gene: TRBV5-4
CDR3aa: CASTQLGGLYEQYF
CDR3nt: TGTGCCAGCACCCAATTGGGGGGTCTGTACGAGCAGTACTTC

abundance: once
j_gene: TRBJ2-7
d_gene: -
v_gene: TRBV18
CDR3aa: CASSRLPGDEQYF
CDR3nt: TGTGCCAGCTCACGACTCCCGGGGGACGAGCAGTACTTC

abundance: -
j_gene: TRBJ1-1
d_gene: -
v_gene: TRBV18
CDR3aa: CASSPPYSYDTEAFF
CDR3nt: TGTGCCAGCTCACCACCGTACTCCTACGACACTGAAGCTTTCTTT

abundance: -
j_gene: TRBJ2-7
d_gene: TRBD1
v_gene: TRBV29-1
CDR3aa: CSVGQGQFYEQYF
CDR3nt: TGCAGCGTCGGACAGGGGCAATTTTACGAGCAGTACTTC

abundance: -
j_gene: TRBJ2-1
d_gene: -
v_gene: TRBV5-1
CDR3aa: CASSLLAPEDEQFF
CDR3nt: TGCGCCAGCAGCTTGTTGGCCCCAGAGGATGAGCAGTTCTTC

abundance: -
j_gene: TRBJ1-4
d_gene: -
v_gene: TRBV7-9
CDR3aa: CASSLQSATNEKLFF
CDR3nt: TGTGCCAGCAGCTTACAGTCTGCAACTAATGAAAAACTGTTTTTT

abundance: few
j_gene: TRBJ1-6
d_gene: -
v_gene: TRBV4-3
CDR3aa: CASSQRRSSYNSPLHF
CDR3nt: TGCGCCAGCAGCCAACGCAGAAGCTCCTATAATTCACCCCTCCACTTT

abundance: -
j_gene: TRBJ1-2
d_gene: TRBD1
v_gene: TRBV5-6
CDR3aa: CASSASGTGSYGYTF
CDR3nt: TGTGCCAGCAGCGCCTCCGGGACAGGGAGCTATGGCTACACCTTC

abundance: few
j_gene: TRBJ1-3
d_gene: -
v_gene: TRBV5-1
CDR3aa: CASSLTGSGNTIYF
CDR3nt: TGCGCCAGCAGCTTGACCGGGAGCGGAAACACCATATATTTT

abundance: -
j_gene: TRBJ1-5
d_gene: TRBD1
v_gene: TRBV2
CDR3aa: CASSRDRKDQPQHF
CDR3nt: TGTGCCAGCAGCAGGGACAGGAAAGATCAGCCCCAGCATTTT

abundance: -
j_gene: TRBJ1-1
d_gene: -
v_gene: TRBV19
CDR3aa: CASSIDLAGTSMNTEAFF
CDR3nt: TGTGCCAGTAGTATAGATCTAGCAGGGACTTCAATGAACACTGAAGCTTTCTTT

abundance: -
j_gene: TRBJ2-7
d_gene: TRBD1
v_gene: TRBV5-1
CDR3aa: CASSQRQGDYEQYF
CDR3nt: TGCGCCAGCAGCCAACGACAGGGGGACTACGAGCAGTACTTC

abundance: -
j_gene: TRBJ1-2
d_gene: -
v_gene: TRBV6-1
CDR3aa: CASSEEAGGAGYTF
CDR3nt: TGTGCCAGCAGTGAAGAGGCGGGGGGCGCAGGCTACACCTTC